This T cell receptor beta chain was retrieved from a study of blood T cells in healthy people across ages. This CDR3 has 15 residues. Germline CDR1 reads KGHSH; CDR2 reads LQKENI. A J-beta primer mix and a sample-barcoded 5' primer were used in a second PCR of about 7 to 11 cycles. The template-switch adaptor, which had 12 random nucleotides, put a tag on each cDNA molecule. MiXCR, applied by TCRdb to the 5' RACE reads, yields one record per CDR3 protein. The sample lists under 2,000,000 distinct CDR3 sequences; about 49% were seen once. The chain recombines TRBV18 with TRBJ2-7; 8 bases are shared with TRBD2. The tail of the sequence fits TRBJ2-5 better, so the J call may be wrong. The clonotype was recovered from a woman between 40 and 50 years old in good health. The sample consisted of blood. The CDR3 bases are TGTGCCAGCTCACCACTGTTCGGGGGGGCAGAGACCCAGTACTTC. This codes for CASSPLFGGAETQYF.